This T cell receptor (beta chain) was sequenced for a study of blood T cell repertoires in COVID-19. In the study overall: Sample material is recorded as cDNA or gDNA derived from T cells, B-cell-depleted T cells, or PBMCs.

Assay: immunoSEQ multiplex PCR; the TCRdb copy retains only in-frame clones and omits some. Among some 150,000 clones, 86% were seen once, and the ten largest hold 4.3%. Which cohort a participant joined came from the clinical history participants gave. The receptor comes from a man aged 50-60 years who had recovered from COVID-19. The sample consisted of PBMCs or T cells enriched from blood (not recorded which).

The CDR3 coding sequence is TGCAGTGCCAGTCTGCGGGGTGGTAACGGTGGCTACACCTTC. Amino acids: CSASLRGGNGGYTF. The rearrangement links TRBV20-1 to TRBJ1-2; D call uncertain. The CDR3 has 14 amino acids. V was cut by 6 bases and J by 7 bases, with 21 bases left in between. Germline V gene data show CDR1 as DFQATT and CDR2 as SNEGSKA (reference sequence).